The 9 T cell receptor beta chains reported below all come from one sample, sequenced in a study of blood T cell repertoires in COVID-19. Profiling relied on immunoSEQ multiplex PCR, and the TCRdb table lists in-frame clones only, not all of them. Counted here are roughly 200,000 clones, roughly 80% occurring once; the ten biggest clones make up roughly 20%. Sequencing was carried out using peripheral blood. These receptor sequences come from an elderly woman with active or convalescent COVID-19.

The rearrangement uses TRBV11-3 and TRBJ1-1; 8 nucleotides match TRBD1. V was clipped by 4 bases and J by 3 bases; unmatched bases: 7. Germline V CDR1 and CDR2: SGHNT, YENEEA. The CDR3 totals 15 residues. This CDR3 is CASSSYQQGDTEAFF. The CDR3 region has the DNA TGTGCCAGCAGCTCCTATCAACAGGGGGACACTGAAGCTTTCTTT.

The chain is built from TRBV12-3 or TRBV12-4 and TRBJ2-2, with 7 positions matching TRBD1. There are 13 residues in the CDR3. The trim removed 7 bases at V and 6 bases at J, leaving 5 bases unmatched. The CDR3 DNA reads TGTGCCAGCACCCCGGACAGGCCCGGGGAGCTGTTTTTT. Translating gives CASTPDRPGELFF.

This chain links TRBV18 with TRBJ1-1; the match to TRBD1 covers 8 bases. From germline, CDR1 is KGHSH and CDR2 LQKENI. This CDR3 region has 15 residues. J was trimmed by 7 bases and V by 3 bases; bases with no gene match: 10. CDR3 coding DNA: TGTGCCAGCTCACCTATGACAGGGGAAGGGGGTGAAGCTTTCTTT. It yields the protein CASSPMTGEGGEAFF.

This clone was detected only once. V and J are TRBV14 and TRBJ2-3; D uncertain. The CDR3 has 15 residues. Looked up from germline, CDR1 is SGHDN and CDR2 is FVKESK. V shed 3 bases and J shed 0 bases, with 10 bases lying between them. DNA for the CDR3: TGTGCCAGCAGCCACGTGGCCCGAAGCACAGATACGCAGTATTTT. As protein: CASSHVARSTDTQYF.

The CDR3 DNA follows: TGTGCCAGTAGTGGTTACAGGTCCCACAATGAGCAGTTCTTC. It codes for CASSGYRSHNEQFF. The J gene is TRBJ2-1, the V gene TRBV19, with D possibly being TRBD1 (5 bases). There are 14 residues in the CDR3. Trimming pared 5 bases from V and 5 bases from J, leaving 13 bases between. Germline V gene sequence: CDR1 LNHDA, CDR2 SQIVND (reference sequence).

The V and J genes are TRBV12-5 and TRBJ2-1; D unresolved. This CDR3 is built from 13 residues. Per the germline V gene, CDR1 is LGHNT and CDR2 is FRNRAP. Trimming stripped 0 bases from V and 8 bases from J, with 8 bases between. CDR3 in DNA: TGTGCTAGTGGTTTGGTCTATGCCGATGAGCAGTTCTTC. Protein: CASGLVYADEQFF.

This clone was detected a few times. The rearrangement links TRBV6-2 or TRBV6-3 to TRBJ1-1; D ambiguous. With 0 bases removed from V and 7 bases from J, the gap between germline ends came to 6 bases. The CDR3 extends over 12 amino acids. The germline V gene encodes CDR1 MNHEY and CDR2 SVGEGT. The chain's CDR3 is CASSYSSIEAFF. As DNA, the CDR3 is TGTGCCAGCAGTTACTCTTCAATTGAAGCTTTCTTT.

The chain carries TRBV4-2 and TRBJ1-4, with 10 bases identical to TRBD1. Germline CDR1 reads LGHNA; CDR2 reads YNFKEQ. Trimming took 3 bases from V and 7 from J; bases not matched to a gene: 5. This CDR3 is built from 15 residues. The CDR3 region is CASSHPGDRGEKLFF. As DNA, the CDR3 is TGTGCCAGCAGCCACCCCGGGGACAGGGGTGAAAAACTGTTTTTT.

The chain carries TRBV18 and TRBJ1-2; TRBD1 aligns across 7 bases. Germline CDR1 KGHSH, CDR2 LQKENI. Trimming at V came to 3 bases and at J to 1 base, leaving 2 bases not matched to a gene. The CDR3 has 14 residues. CDR3 nucleotide sequence: TGTGCCAGCTCACCGGGGACAGTTAACTATGGCTACACCTTC. Encoded protein: CASSPGTVNYGYTF.